This T cell receptor (beta chain) came from a study of blood T cell repertoires in COVID-19. About the research overall: Both acute and convalescent COVID-19 samples were obtained from the United States, Italy and Spain. In each case, the material was cDNA or gDNA derived from T cells, B-cell-depleted T cells, or PBMCs.

Authors' data handling: Reference gene primers were amplified, and this amplification served to estimate nucleated cell counts. Clones were read by immunoSEQ multiplex PCR, and TCRdb kept only the in-frame ones, dropping some. D and trimming were read from the DNA, whereas the V and J calls and clone size are those reported in that table. The data show about 160,000 clones, about 83% seen once. The V end was cut by 1 base, the J end by 3 bases, with 13 bases between. The CDR3 length is 16 residues. Germline CDR1 is SGHAT and CDR2 is FQNNGV. The sample was peripheral blood. The chain joins TRBV11-2 to TRBJ1-5; no firm D call. This receptor was taken from a man aged 55 to 70 with acute or convalescent COVID-19. In DNA, the CDR3 is TGTGCCAGCAGCTTAGTTCGGGGTTCGGCCAATCAGCCCCAGCATTTT. Its protein is CASSLVRGSANQPQHF.